This T cell receptor beta chain is from a study of blood T cells in healthy people across ages. The sample holds a few counts of this clonotype. It was with a sample-barcoded 5' primer and a J-beta primer mix that a second PCR of about 6 to 11 cycles was run. TCRdb reprocessed the 5' RACE reads with MiXCR, giving one entry per CDR3 protein. The table has about 730,000 distinct CDR3 sequences, more than 40% seen once. Trimming pared 6 bases from V and 4 bases from J, leaving 13 bases between. CDR1 is KGHDR and CDR2 is SFDVKD in the germline V gene. This CDR3 contains 14 residues. The chain has TRBV24-1 and TRBJ2-3; D unclear. The receptor was isolated from a woman aged 55-75 years in good health. Sequences were obtained from blood. Here the CDR3 DNA reads TGTGCCACCAGTCAATTAGATGGGCCAGATACGCAGTATTTT. Translated: CATSQLDGPDTQYF.